The next 18 T cell receptor beta chains were all read from a single sample in a study of T-cell reconstitution after alpha-beta-depleted transplantation in children. The TCRbeta library incorporated unique molecular identifiers. One entry per CDR3 protein results from TCRdb running MiXCR on the PCR reads. The sample yields 500,000 to 750,000 distinct CDR3 sequences, over 10% seen once. The sequenced sample was PBMCs, mostly from graft donor cells, obtained 360 days after TCRalphabeta/CD19-depleted stem cell transplant. The receptors shown here come from a male patient aged 10-17 years who had a stem cell transplant for acute myeloid leukemia, so the T cells may come from the graft donor.

The chain recombines TRBV9 with TRBJ2-1; D is unresolved. The CDR3 contains 15 residues. V gave up 0 bases and J gave up 7 bases, with 14 bases separating them. Germline V lookup: CDR1 SGDLS, CDR2 YYNGEE. The CDR3 bases are TGTGCCAGCAGCGTAGAGACTTCCTACAGTAATGAGCAGTTCTTC. Translation: CASSVETSYSNEQFF. Variable domain in full (rest from reference TRBV9 and TRBJ2-1): DSGVTQTPKHLITATGQRVTLRCSPRSGDLSVYWYQQSLDQGLQFLIQYYNGEERAKGNILERFSAQQFPDLHSELNLSSLELGDSALYFCASSVETSYSNEQFFGPGTRLTVL.

This clonotype has only a few counts. This chain uses TRBV6-5 with TRBJ2-7; 9 bases map to TRBD2. The trim removed 2 bases at V and 3 bases at J, leaving 5 bases unmatched. Germline values: CDR1 MNHEY, CDR2 SVGAGI. The length of the CDR3 is 15 residues. For the CDR3, the DNA is TGTGCCAGCAGTTACGAACTAGCGGGCCTCTACGAGCAGTACTTC. Protein sequence: CASSYELAGLYEQYF.

The rearrangement uses TRBV14 and TRBJ2-3; weak D call: TRBD2 (5 bases). Germline CDR1 is SGHDN and CDR2 is FVKESK. This CDR3 region has 14 residues. The V and J ends lost 0 bases and 7 bases respectively, with 11 bases between them. In DNA form, the CDR3 reads TGTGCCAGCAGCCAAGATCTCAGGAGGAATACGCAGTATTTT. The encoded protein is CASSQDLRRNTQYF.

At least ten counts were recorded for this clonotype. The V gene is TRBV4-3, the J gene TRBJ2-3; TRBD2 agrees at 10 bases. CDR1 is LGHNA and CDR2 is YSLEER in the germline V gene. This CDR3 is built from 18 residues. The trim removed 0 bases at V and 6 bases at J, leaving 12 bases unmatched. The CDR3 sequence is CASSQEGRLAGVGDTQYF. The CDR3 DNA follows: TGCGCCAGCAGCCAAGAGGGGCGGCTAGCGGGAGTAGGGGATACGCAGTATTTT.

This clonotype occurred many times. J is TRBJ1-1 and V is TRBV12-3 or TRBV12-4; D might be TRBD1 (5 bases). V lost 5 bases and J 7 bases, leaving 11 bases between the germline ends. The CDR3 runs 12 residues. The CDR3 here is CASSLRQLEAFF. The CDR3 DNA sequence: TGTGCCAGCAGTCTGCGACAGCTTGAAGCTTTCTTT.

This sequence joins TRBV27 and TRBJ2-2, with TRBD2 matching over 12 bases. The CDR3 loop spans 20 amino acids. CDR1 MNHEY and CDR2 SMNVEV come from the germline V gene (reference sequence). Trimming removed 2 bases from V and 5 bases from J; junction bases left unmatched: 15. The CDR3 DNA reads TGTGCCAGCAGTTTAGCCGCTAGCGGGAGGGCCTCAGGGAGTACCGGGGAGCTGTTTTTT. It encodes CASSLAASGRASGSTGELFF.

In its sample, this clonotype was seen a few times. The V and J genes are TRBV28 and TRBJ2-3; tentative D call: TRBD1 (6 bases). CDR1 is MDHEN, CDR2 SYDVKM, per germline. This CDR3 has 15 residues. V was shortened by 7 bases and J by 0 bases, with 14 bases between the two germline ends. CDR3 loop: CASKFQGISTDTQYF. The CDR3 DNA reads TGTGCCAGCAAGTTTCAGGGGATCAGCACAGATACGCAGTATTTT. Supplemented by reference TRBV28 and TRBJ2-3, the full variable domain reads DVKVTQSSRYLVKRTGEKVFLECVQDMDHENMFWYRQDPGLGLRLIYFSYDVKMKEKGDIPEGYSVSREKKERFSLILESASTNQTSMYLCASKFQGISTDTQYFGPGTRLTVL.

V is TRBV29-1 and J is TRBJ2-5; a possible D gene is TRBD2 (5 bases). The V gene lost 7 bases and the J gene lost 1 base, with 10 bases spanning the gap. The CDR3 runs 12 residues. Germline lookup yields CDR1 SQVTM and CDR2 ANQGSEA. The DNA for the CDR3 is TGCAGCGGGGAGCGGTCCCAAGAGACCCAGTACTTC. It encodes CSGERSQETQYF.

This chain links TRBV5-1 with TRBJ2-2, with D tentatively TRBD2 (7 bases). The CDR3 sequence is 17 residues long. V was clipped by 4 bases and J by 6 bases, with 22 bases between them. Germline V gene sequence: CDR1 SGHRS, CDR2 YFSETQ. CDR3 in DNA: TGCGCCAGCAGCGCCCCCCCGCGGACAGCGGGACCCGGGGAGCTGTTTTTT. It encodes CASSAPPRTAGPGELFF.

The chain links TRBV28 to TRBJ2-3; 8 bases agree with TRBD2. In germline, CDR1 is MDHEN, CDR2 SYDVKM. Trimming cost V 4 bases and J 13 bases; bases outside gene matches: 4. The length of the CDR3 is 11 residues. This CDR3 reads CASSWGLGKYF. In nucleotides, the CDR3 is TGTGCCAGCAGTTGGGGACTAGGAAAGTATTTT. Based on the CDR3 plus reference TRBV28 and TRBJ2-3, the full variable domain is DVKVTQSSRYLVKRTGEKVFLECVQDMDHENMFWYRQDPGLGLRLIYFSYDVKMKEKGDIPEGYSVSREKKERFSLILESASTNQTSMYLCASSWGLGKYFGPGTRLTVL.

This clonotype was counted at least ten times. This chain links TRBV20-1 with TRBJ2-2; 11 bases line up with TRBD2. The CDR3 runs 19 residues. Germline V lookup: CDR1 DFQATT, CDR2 SNEGSKA (reference sequence). After removal of 1 base from V and 5 bases from J, the junction contained 15 bases not matched to a gene. CDR3 sequence reads: CSARALHSSRTSGTGELFF. CDR3 DNA: TGCAGTGCTAGAGCCCTCCATTCCTCCCGGACTAGCGGGACCGGGGAGCTGTTTTTT.

V is TRBV29-1 and J is TRBJ2-1; TRBD1 is a possible D gene (5 bases). Germline lookup yields CDR1 SQVTM and CDR2 ANQGSEA. CDR3 length: 12 residues. V lost 3 bases and J 12 bases, leaving 15 bases between the germline ends. The CDR3 spells CSVEGADRGQFF. The DNA for the CDR3 is TGCAGCGTTGAGGGCGCGGATAGGGGGCAGTTCTTC.

This clonotype occurred a few times. V and J are TRBV7-2 and TRBJ2-7, with TRBD2 identical over 9 bases. Germline CDR1 and CDR2: SGHTA and FQGNSA. V lost 5 bases, J lost 12 bases, and 14 bases stayed unmatched. The CDR3 contains 14 residues. CDR3: CASSTRWVAGVLYF. The CDR3 coding sequence is TGTGCCAGCAGCACCCGGTGGGTAGCGGGAGTCCTGTACTTC. Complete variable domain (other parts from reference TRBV7-2 and TRBJ2-7): GAGVSQSPSNKVTEKGKDVELRCDPISGHTALYWYRQSLGQGLEFLIYFQGNSAPDKSGLPSDRFSAERTGGSVSTLTIQRTQQEDSAVYLCASSTRWVAGVLYFGPGTRLTVT.

V is TRBV20-1 and J is TRBJ2-1; 10 nucleotides align to TRBD2. With 3 bases clipped from V and 3 bases from J, the junction kept 5 bases outside the gene matches. The CDR3 length is 15 residues. Germline V lookup: CDR1 DFQATT, CDR2 SNEGSKA (reference sequence). This CDR3 is CSARELAGDYNEQFF. In nucleotides, the CDR3 is TGCAGTGCTAGGGAGCTAGCGGGAGACTACAATGAGCAGTTCTTC.

In its sample, this clonotype was seen a few times. The V and J genes are TRBV27 and TRBJ2-7, with D perhaps assigned TRBD1 or TRBD2 (6 bases each). V was shortened by 6 bases and J by 4 bases, with 19 bases between the two germline ends. The CDR3 has 15 amino acids. Germline loops: CDR1 MNHEY, CDR2 SMNVEV (reference sequence). This CDR3 is CASRPRPGGQYEQYF. The CDR3 DNA reads TGTGCCAGCAGGCCCCGGCCCGGGGGCCAGTACGAGCAGTACTTC.

The V gene is TRBV3-1, the J gene TRBJ2-3, with 10 bases fitting TRBD2. The germline V gene encodes CDR1 LGHDT and CDR2 YNNKEL (reference sequence). This CDR3 contains 15 residues. Trimming removed 6 bases from V and 5 bases from J; junction bases left unmatched: 8. As DNA, the CDR3 is TGTGCCAGCAGTTCCCAGCGGGAGGGCCAAGATACGCAGTATTTT. This gives the protein CASSSQREGQDTQYF.

This clonotype was picked up a small number of times. This chain uses TRBV5-1 with TRBJ2-5; D may be TRBD2 (6 bases). Germline V lookup: CDR1 SGHRS, CDR2 YFSETQ. The V end was cut by 0 bases, the J end by 4 bases, with 10 bases between. CDR3 length: 14 amino acids. The CDR3 protein is CASSLDVRGETQYF. The CDR3 DNA reads TGCGCCAGCAGCTTGGATGTGCGGGGAGAGACCCAGTACTTC.

This clonotype was seen a few times. The chain recombines TRBV6-2 or TRBV6-3 with TRBJ2-2; 13 nucleotides line up with TRBD2. The CDR3 covers 18 residues. The J segment lost 6 bases and the V segment lost 6 bases, leaving 13 bases of the junction unmatched. The germline gives CDR1 MNHEY, CDR2 SVGEGT. CDR3 sequence reads: CASRTGTSGTPGAGELFF. DNA for the CDR3: TGTGCCAGCAGAACCGGGACTAGCGGGACCCCGGGCGCCGGGGAGCTGTTTTTT.